Below, 14 T cell receptor beta chains from the same sample are listed, as sequenced in a study of shared clonotypes between healthy human individuals. Only in-frame clones appear in the TCRdb table, and some are missing; sequencing was by immunoSEQ multiplex PCR. The repertoire holds hundreds of thousands of clones, with under 80% as singletons. Sequences were obtained from memory CD4+ T cells sorted from blood. Subset defined: CD45RA-negative fraction. The receptors originated from a woman under 40 in good health.

V usage is TRBV19 and J usage is TRBJ1-5; 7 bases agree with TRBD1. V lost 6 bases to trimming and J lost 2 bases; unmatched junction nucleotides: 7. This CDR3 has 15 residues. CDR1 LNHDA and CDR2 SQIVND come from the germline V gene (reference sequence). The DNA of the CDR3 is TGTGCCAGTAGAAAAAGTACAGGGGGCAATCAGCCCCAGCATTTT. This gives the protein CASRKSTGGNQPQHF.

V is TRBV7-9 and J is TRBJ1-4; D perhaps matches TRBD1 (6 bases). This CDR3 spans 15 amino acids. Germline V gene data show CDR1 as SEHNR and CDR2 as FQNEAQ (reference sequence). Trimming removed 4 bases at V and 7 bases at J, with 16 bases between. For the CDR3, the DNA is TGTGCCAGCAGCTCATCCAGGGGTACCGGTGAAAAACTGTTTTTT. Translated, it gives CASSSSRGTGEKLFF.

With regard to this clone: Within the sample, other DNA sequences also encode this same CDR3. The chain combines TRBV5-1 with TRBJ2-5, with TRBD2 matching over 9 bases. Trimming took 5 bases from V and 2 from J; bases not matched to a gene: 4. The CDR3 extends over 14 amino acids. The V gene's germline CDR1 is SGHRS and CDR2 YFSETQ. The CDR3, as DNA: TGCGCCAGCAGTAGCGGGAGAGGGCAAGAGACCCAGTACTTC. Its translation: CASSSGRGQETQYF.

The V call is TRBV4-2, the J call TRBJ1-1; weak D call: TRBD1 (6 bases). Germline V CDR1 and CDR2: LGHNA, YNFKEQ. The CDR3 totals 15 residues. V lost 1 base and J 3 bases, leaving 12 bases between the germline ends. The CDR3 reads CASSQAGGADTEAFF. Written as DNA, the CDR3 is TGTGCCAGCAGCCAAGCGGGGGGCGCGGACACTGAAGCTTTCTTT.

The chain is built from TRBV7-6 and TRBJ1-3; no clear D. The CDR3 runs to 13 residues. Trimming took 6 bases from V and 2 from J, leaving 8 bases between them. CDR1 and CDR2 from the germline V gene are SGHVS and FNYEAQ. CDR3 sequence reads: CASSQYPGNTIYF. CDR3 nucleotides: TGTGCCAGCAGTCAATACCCTGGAAACACCATATATTTT.

This clone has only a few counts. This chain connects TRBV2 to TRBJ2-7; TRBD1 matches 8 bases. Unmatched junction bases numbered 4, after V lost 6 bases and J lost 3 bases. The germline V gene encodes CDR1 SNHLY and CDR2 FYNNEI. The CDR3 totals 13 residues. The CDR3 here is CASRSRGLYEQYF. CDR3 in DNA: TGTGCCAGCAGGTCCAGGGGGCTCTACGAGCAGTACTTC.

This chain links TRBV28 with TRBJ2-1, with D unclear. The CDR3 has 15 amino acids. Germline loops: CDR1 MDHEN, CDR2 SYDVKM. V lost 3 bases, J lost 6 bases, and 15 bases lay in between. The CDR3 reads CASSLSGMYSNEQFF. The DNA for the CDR3 is TGTGCCAGCAGTTTGAGTGGGATGTATAGCAATGAGCAGTTCTTC. The full variable domain, completed using reference TRBV28 and TRBJ2-1, is DVKVTQSSRYLVKRTGEKVFLECVQDMDHENMFWYRQDPGLGLRLIYFSYDVKMKEKGDIPEGYSVSREKKERFSLILESASTNQTSMYLCASSLSGMYSNEQFFGPGTRLTVL.

The chain recombines TRBV2 with TRBJ2-7; 11 bases line up with TRBD2. Germline CDR1 reads SNHLY; CDR2 reads FYNNEI. Trimming removed 3 bases from V and 0 bases from J; junction bases left unmatched: 13. This CDR3 region has 19 residues. The CDR3 nucleotides read TGTGCCAGCAGTGATACCGGGACTAGCGGAGGCCCCCGCTCCTACGAGCAGTACTTC. Its protein is CASSDTGTSGGPRSYEQYF.

This clone appeared many times. The sample holds other DNA sequences that translate to the same CDR3. This rearrangement joins TRBV20-1 to TRBJ1-1, with a possible D match to TRBD1 (6 bases). Trimming cost V 4 bases and J 7 bases, with 10 bases left between them. Germline-derived CDR1 and CDR2 are DFQATT and SNEGSKA (reference sequence). The CDR3 is 11 residues long. For the CDR3, the DNA is TGCAGTGCTACTCGGACAGATGAAGCTTTCTTT. As protein: CSATRTDEAFF.

V and J are TRBV19 and TRBJ2-1; the D call may be TRBD1 or TRBD2 (6 bases each). V was pared by 6 bases and J by 8 bases, with 11 bases between. CDR3 size: 12 residues. Germline assignment: CDR1 LNHDA and CDR2 SQIVND (reference sequence). In DNA form, the CDR3 reads TGTGCCAGTAGCGGGGGCCTTTATGAGCAGTTCTTC. Translation: CASSGGLYEQFF.

This clone was seen a few times. This chain uses TRBV5-1 with TRBJ2-5; D is undetermined. The germline V and J ends were trimmed by 2 bases and 7 bases, with 9 bases remaining between them. The V gene's germline CDR1 is SGHRS and CDR2 YFSETQ. The CDR3 spans 12 residues. CDR3 residues: CASSLEWGTQYF. The DNA for the CDR3 is TGCGCCAGCAGCTTAGAATGGGGGACCCAGTACTTC. Supplemented by reference TRBV5-1 and TRBJ2-5, the full variable domain reads KAGVTQTPRYLIKTRGQQVTLSCSPISGHRSVSWYQQTPGQGLQFLFEYFSETQRNKGNFPGRFSGRQFSNSRSEMNVSTLELGDSALYLCASSLEWGTQYFGPGTRLLVL.

The chain combines TRBV5-6 with TRBJ2-7; 10 bases fit TRBD1. This CDR3 has 17 amino acids. Per the germline V gene, CDR1 is SGHDT and CDR2 is YYEEEE. The V and J ends lost 0 bases and 9 bases, in that order; junction bases with no gene match: 15. CDR3: CASSLEGQGTLLRGQYF. CDR3 coding DNA: TGTGCCAGCAGCTTGGAGGGACAGGGGACACTTTTACGAGGGCAGTACTTC.

This clone appeared a single time. The chain has TRBV18 and TRBJ1-1; D unresolved. This CDR3 contains 12 residues. Trimming removed 3 bases at V and 4 bases at J, with 6 bases between. Germline values: CDR1 KGHSH, CDR2 LQKENI. The CDR3 DNA is TGTGCCAGCTCACCTAAGACCACTGAAGCTTTCTTT. Amino acids: CASSPKTTEAFF. Full variable domain (outside the CDR3, taken from reference TRBV18 and TRBJ1-1): NAGVMQNPRHLVRRRGQEARLRCSPMKGHSHVYWYRQLPEEGLKFMVYLQKENIIDESGMPKERFSAEFPKEGPSILRIQQVVRGDSAAYFCASSPKTTEAFFGQGTRLTVV.

This chain uses TRBV6-5 with TRBJ2-5; the D gene could be TRBD1 or TRBD2 (5 bases each). The assigned J gene may be wrong: the sequence end matches TRBJ2-7 better. The CDR3 loop spans 15 amino acids. The germline V gene encodes CDR1 MNHEY and CDR2 SVGAGI. The CDR3: CASSYSAGSSYEQYF. The CDR3 coding sequence is TGTGCCAGCAGTTACTCTGCAGGGAGCTCCTACGAGCAGTACTTC.